The sample holds one count of the clone carrying this T cell receptor (beta chain). Sequencing was performed with immunoSEQ multiplex PCR; in TCRdb, only in-frame clones are kept and a portion is missing. In the table there are about 25,000 clones, 90% to 95% of which are singletons. This sample is drawn from a study of graft-versus-host responses after intestinal transplantation. This sequence originates from a human patient who received an intestinal transplant, so some T cells may come from the graft donor. The source was PBMCs, collected 18 days after transplant.

In DNA form, the CDR3 reads TGTGCCAGCAGTGATAGCGGGGGGGCCGGAGATACGCAGTATTTT. Protein: CASSDSGGAGDTQYF. The chain joins TRBV6-4 to TRBJ2-3, with TRBD2 matching 11 bases. The ends lost 3 bases at V and 5 bases at J; junction bases unmatched: 4. The CDR3 has 15 amino acids. Germline values: CDR1 MRHNA, CDR2 SNTAGT.